One sample yielded the 13 T cell receptor beta chains listed below, sequenced in a study of CD8+ T cells in alopecia areata. After isolation, RNA underwent reverse transcription to generate cDNA as the sequencing template. The data were produced by immunoSEQ multiplex PCR, yet TCRdb's version contains in-frame clones alone and is incomplete. Here the sample spans about 210,000 clones, under 60% being singletons. Treatment here: oral pan-JAK inhibitor, 5-10 mg twice daily. This specimen was CD4+ T cells sorted from blood, taken at week 4, from a patient treated with tofacitinib. Receptors originate from a human donor with alopecia areata.

The chain combines TRBV6-5 with TRBJ1-2; D remains unclear. Germline V gene sequence: CDR1 MNHEY, CDR2 SVGAGI. Trimming took 5 bases from V and 4 from J, leaving 5 bases between them. This CDR3 has 11 residues. DNA for the CDR3: TGTGCCAGCAGTGGACGCTATGGCTACACCTTC. Protein product: CASSGRYGYTF.

V gene TRBV15 combines with J gene TRBJ1-5; D is ambiguous. The CDR3 loop spans 16 amino acids. The V end was cut by 3 bases, the J end by 1 base, with 13 bases between. The germline CDR1 and CDR2 sequences are LNHNV and YYDKDF (reference sequence). CDR3 sequence reads: CATSSPRSGSNQPQHF. As DNA, the CDR3 is TGTGCCACCAGCAGCCCGCGAAGCGGGAGCAATCAGCCCCAGCATTTT.

The V call is TRBV2, the J call TRBJ1-2; D is possibly TRBD1 (5 bases). The germline V gene has CDR1 SNHLY and CDR2 FYNNEI. The CDR3 contains 13 residues. V was pared by 2 bases and J by 8 bases, with 12 bases between. The CDR3 sequence is CASSEMGVHGYTF. In nucleotides, the CDR3 is TGTGCCAGCAGTGAAATGGGGGTCCACGGCTACACCTTC. Together with reference TRBV2 and TRBJ1-2, the CDR3 gives the full variable domain: EPEVTQTPSHQVTQMGQEVILRCVPISNHLYFYWYRQILGQKVEFLVSFYNNEISEKSEIFDDQFSVERPDGSNFTLKIRSTKLEDSAMYFCASSEMGVHGYTFGSGTRLTVV.

This clone has more than one count but fewer than ten. V gene TRBV7-8 combines with J gene TRBJ2-2; tentative D call: TRBD1 (6 bases). Germline CDR1 is SGHVS and CDR2 is FQNEAQ. Trimming removed 5 bases from V and 5 bases from J, with 12 bases in between. This CDR3 spans 14 amino acids. The CDR3 is CASSGQWGTGELFF. CDR3 in DNA: TGTGCCAGCAGCGGACAGTGGGGTACCGGGGAGCTGTTTTTT.

This clone was seen a few times. The CDR3 spells CASSQFLRSGNTIYF. In DNA, the CDR3 is TGCGCCAGCAGTCAATTTTTGCGATCTGGAAACACCATATATTTT. The J gene is TRBJ1-3, the V gene TRBV23-1, with no clear D. TRBV23-1 is known as an ORF, though its function is uncertain. This CDR3 comprises 15 residues. Deletions cut 1 base from V and 1 base from J, with 8 bases between.

The sample holds a few counts of this clone. The CDR3 DNA follows: TGCGCCAGCAGCCTGCGGACTGGCACAGATACGCAGTATTTT. Amino acid sequence: CASSLRTGTDTQYF. The chain uses TRBV4-3 and TRBJ2-3, with a weak D call TRBD2 (5 bases). The CDR3 extends over 14 amino acids. Deletions cut 4 bases from V and 1 base from J, with 9 bases between. CDR1 and CDR2 (germline): LGHNA, YSLEER.

The chain has TRBV5-1 and TRBJ2-3, with TRBD2 identical over 10 bases. Germline trimming cut 3 bases from V and 0 bases from J; bases unmatched to any gene: 7. This CDR3 is 17 amino acids long. Germline CDR1 reads SGHRS; CDR2 reads YFSETQ. The CDR3 nucleotides are TGCGCCAGCAGCTCTAGCGGGGGCTTTCCTAGCACAGATACGCAGTATTTT. Protein product: CASSSSGGFPSTDTQYF.

Note on this clone: Compared with germline, one end of the junction differs, possibly owing to a read error. The chain uses TRBV30 and TRBJ1-2, with a weak D call TRBD1 (6 bases). Germline V CDR1 and CDR2: GTSNPN, SVGIG (reference sequence). The CDR3 is 13 amino acids. Here the CDR3 DNA reads TGTGCCTGGAGTGTAGTCGGCAGGGGTCAACTTAAATTC. Encoded protein: CAWSVVGRGQLKF.

The genes are TRBV25-1 and TRBJ2-1, with 7 positions matching TRBD1. V was clipped by 4 bases and J by 1 base; unmatched bases: 4. The CDR3 runs 15 residues. CDR1 and CDR2 (germline): MGHDK, SYGVNS. The CDR3 DNA reads TGTGCCAGCAGTGCTTCCAGGGGGTCCTACAATGAGCAGTTCTTC. The encoded protein is CASSASRGSYNEQFF.

The chain joins TRBV15 to TRBJ1-1; tentatively, D is TRBD1 (5 bases). In germline, CDR1 is LNHNV, CDR2 YYDKDF (reference sequence). CDR3 length equals 13 residues. With 8 bases removed from V and 5 bases from J, the gap between germline ends came to 15 bases. The CDR3 sequence: CATGQGLRTEAFF. The CDR3 DNA is TGTGCCACCGGTCAGGGTTTGAGGACTGAAGCTTTCTTT.

The CDR3 protein is CASSRRGTTEEKLFF. Written as DNA, the CDR3 is TGCGCCAGCAGCCGAAGGGGGACCACGGAGGAAAAACTGTTTTTT. The V and J genes are TRBV5-1 and TRBJ1-4; a weak D match, TRBD1 (6 bases). CDR1 is SGHRS and CDR2 is YFSETQ in the germline V gene. This CDR3 comprises 15 residues. The V end lost 4 bases, the J end lost 8 bases, and 18 bases lay between the germline ends.

The chain combines TRBV10-3 with TRBJ2-3; 11 positions agree with TRBD2. Looked up from germline, CDR1 is ENHRY and CDR2 is SYGVKD. This CDR3 spans 14 amino acids. With 6 bases clipped from V and 6 bases from J, the junction kept 5 bases outside the gene matches. CDR3 coding DNA: TGTGCCATCAGGACTAGCGGGGAGCTGGATACGCAGTATTTT. Its translation is CAIRTSGELDTQYF.

The chain links TRBV19 to TRBJ2-5; D is ambiguous. The CDR3 length is 11 residues. V was pared by 3 bases and J by 3 bases, with 2 bases between. Germline assignment: CDR1 LNHDA and CDR2 SQIVND (reference sequence). The CDR3 nucleotides are TGTGCCAGTAGTATCGAAGAGACCCAGTACTTC. Translated, it gives CASSIEETQYF.